The 26 T cell receptor beta chains reported below all come from one sample, sequenced in a study of T cells expressing NK-cell markers (dated by TCRdb to 2018 to 2020). Library preparation employed 5' RACE. Sequencing was carried out with an Illumina HiSeq 2000. The reads, reprocessed by TCRdb, yield one row per CDR3 protein sequence and no DNA. This sample's clone table shows 500,000 or so distinct CDR3 sequences. Under 4.5% of the sample comes from the top ten. The sample consisted of blood T cells: a sorted CD56 or NKG2C T cell subset, CD4+ or CD8+ T cells, or bulk PBMC T cells (not recorded which). The receptors come from a man younger than 30 in good health. Donor details come from another sample of the same person, matched by shared clones.

V is TRBV5-1 and J is TRBJ2-1; the D gene TCRdb calls, TRBD2, cannot be checked with no DNA. CDR1 SGHRS and CDR2 YFSETQ come from the germline V gene. The CDR3 consists of 16 residues. CDR3 residues: CASSSSGSMLVHEQFF.

The chain carries TRBV20-1 and TRBJ1-5. The CDR3 has 15 amino acids. CDR1 and CDR2 (germline): DFQATT, SNEGSKA (reference sequence). The CDR3: CSASSGSYSNQPQHF.

The chain combines TRBV6-1 with TRBJ2-6. Germline loops: CDR1 MNHNS, CDR2 SASEGT. CDR3 size: 15 residues. This CDR3 is CASRRPTGGANVLTF.

J is TRBJ2-7 and V is TRBV6-2 or TRBV6-3; as DNA is missing, the TRBD2 call by TCRdb cannot be tested. The CDR3 consists of 13 residues. Germline CDR1 and CDR2: MNHEY and SVGEGT. The CDR3 is CATERDSSYEQYF.

V gene TRBV7-2 combines with J gene TRBJ2-3; TCRdb's D call, TRBD2, is unchecked because there is no DNA. The CDR3 consists of 15 residues. Germline V lookup: CDR1 SGHTA, CDR2 FQGNSA. This CDR3 reads CASSLEQARSDTQYF.

This chain links TRBV24-1 with TRBJ2-2; TCRdb gives TRBD1 as the D gene, but with no DNA this cannot be confirmed. The germline V gene encodes CDR1 KGHDR and CDR2 SFDVKD. CDR3 length: 14 residues. CDR3 region: CATSGDRDTGELFF.

The J gene is TRBJ2-1, the V gene TRBV20-1. CDR3 length: 11 residues. Germline V gene sequence: CDR1 DFQATT, CDR2 SNEGSKA (reference sequence). The CDR3 here is CSTQSLREQFF.

This chain links TRBV3-1 with TRBJ2-1; TCRdb lists TRBD2, though no DNA is available to test this call. The germline CDR1 and CDR2 sequences are LGHDT and YNNKEL (reference sequence). This CDR3 region has 13 residues. CDR3 residues: CASSRTSGRAKFF.

The rearrangement joins TRBV20-1 to TRBJ1-2. The germline V gene has CDR1 DFQATT and CDR2 SNEGSKA (reference sequence). The CDR3 extends over 14 amino acids. CDR3 sequence: CSASFGDMDYGYTF.

This chain joins TRBV5-6 and TRBJ1-1; the D call from TCRdb, TRBD1, cannot be confirmed without DNA. The CDR3 covers 14 residues. Germline V gene sequence: CDR1 SGHDT, CDR2 YYEEEE. CDR3 loop: CASSLGGQGTEAFF.

V usage is TRBV7-8 and J usage is TRBJ2-5; the TCRdb call, TRBD1, lacks DNA for checking. This CDR3 has 16 amino acids. The germline V gene encodes CDR1 SGHVS and CDR2 FQNEAQ. This CDR3 is CASSLGAPTGLKTQYF. The full variable domain, rest sourced from reference TRBV7-8 and TRBJ2-5, is GAGVSQSPRYKVAKRGQDVALRCDPISGHVSLFWYQQALGQGPEFLTYFQNEAQLDKSGLPSDRFFAERPEGSVSTLKIQRTQQEDSAVYLCASSLGAPTGLKTQYFGPGTRLLVL.

The genes are TRBV6-1 and TRBJ2-7. Germline lookup yields CDR1 MNHNS and CDR2 SASEGT. This CDR3 has 11 residues. CDR3 protein: CASMAAYEQYF.

The V call is TRBV6-2 or TRBV6-3, the J call TRBJ2-6. CDR1 and CDR2 (germline): MNHEY, SVGEGT. CDR3 length: 16 residues. The CDR3 reads CASSYSMMSGANVLTF.

The chain couples TRBV9 to TRBJ1-1; TCRdb's D call of TRBD1 is untestable without DNA. Germline lookup yields CDR1 SGDLS and CDR2 YYNGEE. The CDR3 is 14 amino acids. CDR3 sequence: CASSEQGLNTEAFF.

This sequence joins TRBV29-1 and TRBJ2-3; the TCRdb call, TRBD1, lacks DNA for checking. The CDR3 runs 14 residues. In germline, CDR1 is SQVTM, CDR2 ANQGSEA. CDR3 protein: CSVESGQELDTQYF.

This chain connects TRBV20-1 to TRBJ1-3; the TCRdb call, TRBD1, lacks DNA for checking. The CDR3 spans 12 residues. Per the germline V gene, CDR1 is DFQATT and CDR2 is SNEGSKA (reference sequence). This CDR3 is CSAMGARNTIYF.

The gene calls are TRBV5-1 and TRBJ2-2; absent DNA, TCRdb's TRBD2 call cannot be checked. CDR3 length: 16 amino acids. Per the germline V gene, CDR1 is SGHRS and CDR2 is YFSETQ. The CDR3 here is CASSLYVSGNTGELFF. The full variable domain, completed using reference TRBV5-1 and TRBJ2-2, is KAGVTQTPRYLIKTRGQQVTLSCSPISGHRSVSWYQQTPGQGLQFLFEYFSETQRNKGNFPGRFSGRQFSNSRSEMNVSTLELGDSALYLCASSLYVSGNTGELFFGEGSRLTVL.

This chain joins TRBV29-1 and TRBJ2-3. In germline, CDR1 is SQVTM, CDR2 ANQGSEA. The CDR3 length is 14 residues. The CDR3 loop is CSVEDYHTTDTQYF.

V gene TRBV6-1 combines with J gene TRBJ2-3; TCRdb names TRBD1, which stays unverified in the absence of DNA. Germline CDR1 is MNHNS and CDR2 is SASEGT. The CDR3 has 15 amino acids. The CDR3 here is CASTLTDNPPSTQYF.

The chain joins TRBV10-3 to TRBJ2-3. The CDR3 covers 14 residues. Germline V gene sequence: CDR1 ENHRY, CDR2 SYGVKD. CDR3 amino acids: CAISESIGSDTQYF.

The chain recombines TRBV4-3 with TRBJ2-3; there is no DNA to check the TCRdb D call of TRBD2. CDR1 and CDR2 from the germline V gene are LGHNA and YSLEER. The CDR3 sequence is 16 residues long. CDR3 protein: CASSSGGASSTDTQYF.

The chain carries TRBV24-1 and TRBJ2-2; the D call from TCRdb, TRBD2, cannot be confirmed without DNA. In germline, CDR1 is KGHDR, CDR2 SFDVKD. The CDR3 runs 15 residues. CDR3: CATSDFSGAGGELFF.

The V and J genes are TRBV10-2 and TRBJ1-5. The CDR3 loop spans 17 amino acids. Germline CDR1 is WSHSY and CDR2 is SAAADI. CDR3 sequence reads: CASSESVGVESNQPQHF.

The chain carries TRBV20-1 and TRBJ2-1; without DNA, the TCRdb call of TRBD2 cannot be checked. The CDR3 has 15 amino acids. Looked up from germline, CDR1 is DFQATT and CDR2 is SNEGSKA (reference sequence). The chain's CDR3 is CSARGGLSSYNEQFF.

The rearrangement links TRBV7-2 to TRBJ1-1. Germline CDR1 and CDR2: SGHTA and FQGNSA. This CDR3 has 16 amino acids. CDR3 amino acids: CASSLIGAHLNTEAFF.

The chain is built from TRBV6-5 and TRBJ2-3. Germline V CDR1 and CDR2: MNHEY, SVGAGI. CDR3 size: 13 residues. The CDR3 here is CASRPADTDTQYF.